Sequencing of this T cell receptor beta chain was carried out in a study of cytomegalovirus exposure and HLA in healthy donors. Whole-study findings and limits: Altogether, 164 TCR beta chains were recorded as cytomegalovirus-associated. The tendency of first-cohort TCR clusters to co-occur in the roughly 130 validation repertoires emerged from a later analysis. As was reported, the classifier diagnosed cytomegalovirus status with high specificity and sensitivity.

The CDR3 sequence is 14 residues long. V was pared by 7 bases and J by 3 bases, with 13 bases between. CDR1 is SNHLY and CDR2 is FYNNEI in the germline V gene. Worth noting for this clone: Its antigen is undetermined.

This table comes from immunoSEQ multiplex PCR, and its TCRdb copy is limited to in-frame clones, with some not included. The table records roughly 100,000 clones, approximately 86% of them present only once. Sequencing used PBMCs. The gene calls are TRBV2 and TRBJ1-5, with D unresolved. This receptor was identified in a woman younger than 35 in good health and CMV-seropositive. CDR3 sequence: CASNFDGLNQPQHF. CDR3 sequence (DNA): TGTGCCAGCAACTTCGACGGACTCAATCAGCCCCAGCATTTT. Full variable domain (remainder filled in from reference TRBV2 and TRBJ1-5): EPEVTQTPSHQVTQMGQEVILRCVPISNHLYFYWYRQILGQKVEFLVSFYNNEISEKSEIFDDQFSVERPDGSNFTLKIRSTKLEDSAMYFCASNFDGLNQPQHFGDGTRLSIL.